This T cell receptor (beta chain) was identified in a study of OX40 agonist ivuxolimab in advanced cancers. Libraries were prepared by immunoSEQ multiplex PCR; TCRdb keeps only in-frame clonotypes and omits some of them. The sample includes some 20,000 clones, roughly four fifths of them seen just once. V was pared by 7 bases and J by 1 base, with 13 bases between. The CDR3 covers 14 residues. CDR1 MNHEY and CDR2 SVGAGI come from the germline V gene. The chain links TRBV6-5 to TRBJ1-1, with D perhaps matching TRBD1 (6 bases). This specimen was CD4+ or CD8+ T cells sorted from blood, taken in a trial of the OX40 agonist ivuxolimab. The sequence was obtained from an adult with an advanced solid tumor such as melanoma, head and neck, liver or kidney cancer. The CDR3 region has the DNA TGTGCCAGCACCCCCCCAGGGGCGAACACTGAAGCTTTCTTT. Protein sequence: CASTPPGANTEAFF.